The clone carrying this T cell receptor (beta chain) was detected only a few times. This sample includes further DNA sequences coding for the same CDR3. Authors' analysis steps: Nucleated cell counts were estimated from reference gene primer amplification. Assay: immunoSEQ multiplex PCR; the TCRdb copy retains only in-frame clones and omits some. That table furnishes V, J and clone size, whereas the DNA furnished D and trimming. The sample consists of under 300,000 clones, roughly 83% of them appearing once. This record comes from a study of blood T cell repertoires in COVID-19. The overall study: Italy, Spain and the United States were the sources of the convalescent and acute COVID-19 samples.

Sequenced input: peripheral blood. The receptor was derived from a man aged 60-69 years who had recovered from COVID-19.

For the CDR3, the DNA is TGTGCCAGCTCACCACTGGCGGGGGGGCCCACAGATACGCAGTATTTT. The encoded protein is CASSPLAGGPTDTQYF. This chain joins TRBV18 and TRBJ2-3; 9 bases are a match to TRBD2. The CDR3 runs 16 residues. Germline loops: CDR1 KGHSH, CDR2 LQKENI. With 1 base clipped from V and 2 bases from J, the junction kept 4 bases outside the gene matches.